The 8 T cell receptor beta chains listed next were all sequenced from one sample in a study of cytotoxic CD8 clonotypes in ibrutinib-treated CLL. Profiling relied on immunoSEQ multiplex PCR, and the TCRdb table lists in-frame clones only, not all of them. This table holds roughly 13,000 clones, about two thirds found once. The sample in question was PBMCs, obtained before ibrutinib treatment. The receptors were gathered from a human donor with chronic lymphocytic leukemia.

The V gene is TRBV7-9, the J gene TRBJ1-2; D is undetermined. The CDR3 contains 12 residues. Germline-derived CDR1 and CDR2 are SEHNR and FQNEAQ (reference sequence). V was shortened by 10 bases and J by 8 bases, with 17 bases between the two germline ends. The CDR3 sequence: CATSPQARGYTF. The CDR3 region has the DNA TGTGCCACCTCCCCCCAGGCGCGGGGCTACACCTTC.

CDR3 DNA: TGTGCCAGCTCACCAAGCCAAGGACAGAGCTATGGCTACACCTTC. Protein sequence: CASSPSQGQSYGYTF. The rearrangement links TRBV18 to TRBJ1-2; a possible D gene is TRBD1 (6 bases). CDR1 is KGHSH, CDR2 LQKENI, per germline. The CDR3 length is 15 residues. V gave up 2 bases and J gave up 4 bases, with 14 bases separating them.

This clone came up a few times. The chain joins TRBV6-1 to TRBJ2-1, with D uncertain. CDR1 is MNHNS, CDR2 SASEGT, per germline. CDR3 length equals 14 residues. Trimming cost V 5 bases and J 5 bases, with 13 bases left between them. The CDR3 protein is CASSTGSSNNEQFF. The CDR3 nucleotides read TGTGCCAGCAGTACCGGGTCCTCAAACAATGAGCAGTTCTTC.

This sequence joins TRBV9 and TRBJ2-5; D could derive from TRBD1 or TRBD2 (6 bases each). V shed 0 bases and J shed 5 bases, with 17 bases lying between them. Looked up from germline, CDR1 is SGDLS and CDR2 is YYNGEE. This CDR3 spans 16 amino acids. CDR3 bases: TGTGCCAGCAGCGTAGCCTTCTCGACAGGAGGGGAGACCCAGTACTTC. Translated: CASSVAFSTGGETQYF.

The chain is built from TRBV18 and TRBJ2-2; a weak D match, TRBD2 (6 bases). CDR1 KGHSH and CDR2 LQKENI come from the germline V gene. The V gene lost 0 bases and the J gene lost 2 bases, with 13 bases spanning the gap. The CDR3 length is 17 residues. The CDR3 is CASSPPGGSQNTGELFF. The CDR3 DNA reads TGTGCCAGCTCACCACCGGGAGGCTCCCAAAACACCGGGGAGCTGTTTTTT.

The chain uses TRBV25-1 and TRBJ1-1; D perhaps matches TRBD1 (5 bases). The germline V and J ends were trimmed by 6 bases and 1 base, with 12 bases remaining between them. This CDR3 is 14 amino acids long. Germline CDR1 MGHDK, CDR2 SYGVNS. The CDR3 nucleotides read TGTGCCAGCAGCGCCACGGGACGGAACACTGAAGCTTTCTTT. It is translated as CASSATGRNTEAFF. The entire variable domain, with the rest obtained from reference TRBV25-1 and TRBJ1-1, is as follows: EADIYQTPRYLVIGTGKKITLECSQTMGHDKMYWYQQDPGMELHLIHYSYGVNSTEKGDLSSESTVSRIRTEHFPLTLESARPSHTSQYLCASSATGRNTEAFFGQGTRLTVV.

This chain uses TRBV6-6 with TRBJ2-7; perhaps TRBD1 as D (6 bases). The CDR3 is 14 residues long. V was shortened by 3 bases and J by 1 base, with 10 bases between the two germline ends. Germline CDR1 and CDR2: MNHNY and SVGAGI (reference sequence). CDR3 nucleotides: TGTGCCAGCAGTTATCGCGGACAGTCCTACGAGCAGTACTTC. This encodes CASSYRGQSYEQYF.

The V gene is TRBV7-3, the J gene TRBJ2-3, with TRBD1 identical over 9 bases. CDR1 and CDR2 from the germline V gene are SGHTA and FQGTGA. J was trimmed by 5 bases and V by 5 bases; bases with no gene match: 2. The CDR3 is made up of 13 amino acids. CDR3 sequence: CASSPGQGDTQYF. The CDR3 nucleotides are TGTGCCAGCAGCCCGGGACAGGGAGATACGCAGTATTTT.